Below are 10 T cell receptor beta chains sequenced from a single sample in a study of CD8 T cells in ankylosing spondylitis. TCRdb processed the 5' RACE reads anew with MiXCR; each CDR3 protein has one entry. The repertoire holds around 250,000 distinct CDR3 sequences, with approximately 30% as singletons. Sequencing used blood, either unsorted or a sorted T cell fraction (not recorded which). The receptors were gathered from a male donor with ankylosing spondylitis or in good health (not recorded which).

There are a few counts of this clonotype. The chain links TRBV20-1 to TRBJ1-1, with D possibly being TRBD1 (5 bases). The CDR3 runs 15 residues. CDR1 and CDR2 from the germline V gene are DFQATT and SNEGSKA (reference sequence). Trimming shortened V by 6 bases and J by 2 bases, and 19 bases separated the two germline ends. The CDR3 nucleotides are TGCAGTGCCCATGGCCCCACCCAGGGAAACACTGAAGCTTTCTTT. Protein sequence: CSAHGPTQGNTEAFF.

This sequence joins TRBV3-1 and TRBJ2-1; no definite D call. Germline CDR1 and CDR2: LGHDT and YNNKEL (reference sequence). With 0 bases removed from V and 7 bases from J, the gap between germline ends came to 16 bases. This CDR3 contains 16 residues. The CDR3: CASSQDARHRKNEQFF. CDR3 DNA: TGTGCCAGCAGCCAAGATGCGAGACACAGAAAAAATGAGCAGTTCTTC.

This clonotype was detected only a few times. The chain links TRBV5-6 to TRBJ2-5, with D unclear. Germline V gives CDR1 SGHDT, CDR2 YYEEEE. The V end lost 0 bases, the J end lost 5 bases, and 8 bases lay between the germline ends. This CDR3 contains 13 residues. DNA of the CDR3: TGTGCCAGCAGCTTGGGGCCATTGGAGACCCAGTACTTC. Its protein is CASSLGPLETQYF.

This chain connects TRBV5-1 to TRBJ2-1; perhaps D is TRBD1 or TRBD2 (5 bases each). V lost 3 bases to trimming and J lost 8 bases, with 18 bases between them. This CDR3 has 15 amino acids. The germline V gene has CDR1 SGHRS and CDR2 YFSETQ. The CDR3 DNA is TGCGCCAGCAGCTCCGGGGACGAGGCCCTCCATGAGCAGTTCTTC. As protein: CASSSGDEALHEQFF.

A few counts support this clonotype. The CDR3 bases are TGTGCCAGCAGCTCATTGTGGACAGGAAAATATTCACCCCTCCACTTT. This encodes CASSSLWTGKYSPLHF. The rearrangement uses TRBV3-1 and TRBJ1-6; TRBD1 agrees at 7 bases. The CDR3 totals 16 residues. Germline assignment: CDR1 LGHDT and CDR2 YNNKEL (reference sequence). With 5 bases clipped from V and 8 bases from J, the junction kept 12 bases outside the gene matches.

This chain uses TRBV6-4 with TRBJ2-1; 8 nucleotides match TRBD2. CDR1 MRHNA and CDR2 SNTAGT come from the germline V gene. This CDR3 has 16 amino acids. The trim removed 0 bases at V and 4 bases at J, leaving 5 bases unmatched. CDR3 region: CASSDSNKRGYNEQFF. For the CDR3, the DNA is TGTGCCAGCAGTGACTCGAACAAGCGGGGGTACAATGAGCAGTTCTTC.

V is TRBV20-1 and J is TRBJ2-5; perhaps TRBD1 as D (5 bases). The length of the CDR3 is 13 residues. Trimming cost V 6 bases and J 4 bases, with 15 bases left between them. Germline V gene lookup returns CDR1 DFQATT and CDR2 SNEGSKA (reference sequence). The CDR3 DNA is TGCAGTGCCCAGGACACCTGGGCAGAGACCCAGTACTTC. It yields the protein CSAQDTWAETQYF.

The chain carries TRBV21-1 and TRBJ2-7; the listed D gene, TRBD2, was not tested against the DNA. TRBV21-1 is annotated as a pseudogene. The CDR3 spans 14 residues. The CDR3 loop is CASKNRQGPGEQYF. The CDR3 nucleotides are TGTGCCAGCAAGAATCGACAGGGCCCTGGCGAGCAGTACTTC.

This chain connects TRBV7-2 to TRBJ1-2; D gene uncertain. The CDR3 runs to 14 residues. The ends were cut back, 1 base at V and 6 bases at J, with 12 bases in the middle. Germline-derived CDR1 and CDR2 are SGHTA and FQGNSA. The CDR3, as DNA: TGTGCCAGCAGCTTAGTTCCGGACGCGAATGGCTACACCTTC. Amino acid sequence: CASSLVPDANGYTF.

The chain carries TRBV7-8 and TRBJ2-2; D is uncertain. There are 13 residues in the CDR3. The germline V gene has CDR1 SGHVS and CDR2 FQNEAQ. Trimming took 3 bases from V and 1 from J, leaving 3 bases between them. DNA of the CDR3: TGTGCCAGCAGCTTTAAGAACACCGGGGAGCTGTTTTTT. It encodes CASSFKNTGELFF.